This T cell receptor (beta chain) was sequenced in a study of blood T cell repertoires in COVID-19. Study-wide background: The United States, Italy and Spain provided the acute and convalescent COVID-19 samples. From T cells, B-cell-depleted T cells, or PBMCs came the material, which was cDNA or gDNA.

Germline values: CDR1 SEHNR, CDR2 FQNEAQ (reference sequence). The V gene end was trimmed by 6 bases and the J gene end by 3 bases; junction bases not matched to a gene: 2. This CDR3 is 13 amino acids long. How the authors handled the data: Using reference gene primer amplification, nucleated cell counts were estimated. The table came from immunoSEQ multiplex PCR; TCRdb's copy has only in-frame clones and leaves some out. D and trimming come from the DNA, and the V and J calls and clone size come from that table. The sample yields 130,000 or so clones, roughly 84% seen once. What was sequenced was peripheral blood. The J gene is TRBJ2-7, the V gene TRBV7-9; the match to TRBD2 covers 10 bases. The sequence came from a woman older than 75 with acute or convalescent COVID-19. The CDR3 DNA reads as TGTGCCAGCAGGTCTAGCGGGAGCTACGAGCAGTACTTC. This codes for CASRSSGSYEQYF. The variable domain in full, completed from reference TRBV7-9 and TRBJ2-7, reads DTGVSQNPRHKITKRGQNVTFRCDPISEHNRLYWYRQTLGQGPEFLTYFQNEAQLEKSRLLSDRFSAERPKGSFSTLEIQRTEQGDSAMYLCASRSSGSYEQYFGPGTRLTVT.